Presented here are 9 T cell receptor beta chains from one specimen sequenced in a study of blood T cells in healthy people across ages (dated by TCRdb to between 2014 and 2017). Receptor amplification or capture employed 5' RACE. The data were produced on an Illumina HiSeq 2500. A second PCR of roughly 6 to 11 cycles was performed with a sample-barcoded 5' primer and a J-beta primer mix. TCRdb reprocessed the public reads (quality trimming at Q25 with fastp, clone calling with MiXCR) and kept in-frame beta chains. Rows with a matching CDR3 protein are joined into one entry that keeps the most common DNA and genes. The sample records some 850,000 distinct CDR3 sequences, roughly 26% of which are singletons. The leading ten clones occupy approximately 2.9% of the sample. These data are also associated with another study on T cells of mothers and their children.

The sequencing input was blood. The receptors derive from a boy under 18 in good health.

The V and J genes are TRBV5-1 and TRBJ2-7; no clear D gene. CDR1 and CDR2 (germline): SGHRS, YFSETQ. The CDR3 runs to 13 residues. The germline V and J ends were trimmed by 4 bases and 6 bases, with 14 bases remaining between them. In nucleotides, the CDR3 is TGCGCCAGCAGCCCGGGCCAAGGAGTCGAGCAGTACTTC. Amino acid sequence: CASSPGQGVEQYF.

The chain is built from TRBV24-1 and TRBJ2-3; D ambiguous. The ends were cut back, 4 bases at V and 2 bases at J, with 3 bases in the middle. The CDR3 contains 12 residues. CDR1 and CDR2 (germline): KGHDR, SFDVKD. The CDR3 is CATSENTDTQYF. CDR3 bases: TGTGCCACCAGTGAAAACACAGATACGCAGTATTTT.

This clonotype was seen only a few times. The genes are TRBV10-3 and TRBJ1-2; D is undetermined. The CDR3 has 16 amino acids. Trimming left V 0 bases short and J 8 bases short, with 19 bases between. The germline V gene encodes CDR1 ENHRY and CDR2 SYGVKD. CDR3 sequence (DNA): TGTGCCATCAGTGAGTCGGGAAGTGAGCTTTCGACGGGCTACACCTTC. It encodes CAISESGSELSTGYTF.

In its sample, this clonotype was seen a few times. The rearrangement joins TRBV6-6 to TRBJ2-5, with D possibly matching TRBD2 (5 bases). From germline, CDR1 is MNHNY and CDR2 SVGAGI (reference sequence). V was trimmed by 8 bases and J by 4 bases, leaving 14 bases between them. The CDR3 sequence is 13 residues long. Here the CDR3 DNA reads TGTGCCAGCGGGAGAGGGTTCGGAGAGACCCAGTACTTC. Protein sequence: CASGRGFGETQYF.

Here the CDR3 reads CASSITGVETQYF. CDR3 in DNA: TGTGCCAGTAGTATCACAGGAGTAGAGACCCAGTACTTC. V and J are TRBV19 and TRBJ2-5; tentative D call: TRBD1 (5 bases). The germline V gene encodes CDR1 LNHDA and CDR2 SQIVND (reference sequence). Trimming took 3 bases from V and 4 from J, leaving 9 bases between them. The length of the CDR3 is 13 residues.

The genes are TRBV24-1 and TRBJ2-1, with D uncertain. V lost 3 bases to trimming and J lost 7 bases, with 12 bases between them. The length of the CDR3 is 14 residues. The germline gives CDR1 KGHDR, CDR2 SFDVKD. The CDR3, as DNA: TGTGCCACCAGTGATCCCGACATGGGGAATGAGCAGTTCTTC. It encodes CATSDPDMGNEQFF.

This clonotype was picked up a small number of times. V usage is TRBV11-1 and J usage is TRBJ1-1; D is perhaps TRBD1 (6 bases). V was pared by 5 bases and J by 5 bases, with 21 bases between. The CDR3 is 16 residues long. Germline V gene data show CDR1 as SGHAT and CDR2 as FQDESV (reference sequence). In DNA form, the CDR3 reads TGTGCCAGCAGCCCCGGCAGGAAGACAGGAAAAACTGAAGCTTTCTTT. Translated: CASSPGRKTGKTEAFF.

This clonotype was seen only a few times. V usage is TRBV7-2 and J usage is TRBJ2-3; D is uncertain. The CDR3 is made up of 14 amino acids. V lost 5 bases, J lost 4 bases, and 13 bases lay in between. Germline V gives CDR1 SGHTA, CDR2 FQGNSA. In DNA form, the CDR3 reads TGTGCCAGCAGCCGGAGACTCTCGGCAGATACGCAGTATTTT. As protein: CASSRRLSADTQYF.

This clonotype was seen a few times. The rearrangement links TRBV11-2 to TRBJ2-1; 13 bases line up with TRBD2. The V segment lost 2 bases and the J segment 4 bases; nucleotides outside the gene matches: 11. CDR1 and CDR2 from the germline V gene are SGHAT and FQNNGV. The CDR3 totals 19 residues. CDR3 loop: CASSLIRTSGGAVYNEQFF. The DNA for the CDR3 is TGTGCCAGCAGCTTAATCCGGACTAGCGGGGGAGCAGTTTACAATGAGCAGTTCTTC.